The T cell receptor (beta chain) under discussion was sequenced for a study of T cells in Graves' hyperthyroidism and ophthalmopathy. Study results and limitations: In the blood, most expanded thyroid clonotypes above 0.001 appeared as well.

From RNA transcripts, TCR beta CDR3 regions were amplified. The HTBI primer set drove a first-round RT-PCR of the TCR CDR3. TCRdb redid the calling of the multiplex PCR reads with MiXCR, one entry per CDR3 protein. The sample holds roughly 420,000 distinct CDR3 sequences, around 16% seen once. This clonotype came up many times. Antigen: not known. It was uncontrolled infection, other autoimmune disease, pregnancy or lactation that excluded patients. The V gene end was trimmed by 4 bases and the J gene end by 3 bases; junction bases not matched to a gene: 8. Per germline, CDR1 SQVTM and CDR2 ANQGSEA. CDR3 length: 15 residues.

Material for sequencing was blood. This receptor was identified in a woman in her late teens or twenties with Graves' hyperthyroidism. This rearrangement joins TRBV29-1 to TRBJ1-1; 10 nucleotides match TRBD1. The CDR3 sequence is CSVADDRGRHTEAFF. The CDR3 DNA reads TGCAGCGTTGCTGATGACAGGGGGCGCCACACTGAAGCTTTCTTT.